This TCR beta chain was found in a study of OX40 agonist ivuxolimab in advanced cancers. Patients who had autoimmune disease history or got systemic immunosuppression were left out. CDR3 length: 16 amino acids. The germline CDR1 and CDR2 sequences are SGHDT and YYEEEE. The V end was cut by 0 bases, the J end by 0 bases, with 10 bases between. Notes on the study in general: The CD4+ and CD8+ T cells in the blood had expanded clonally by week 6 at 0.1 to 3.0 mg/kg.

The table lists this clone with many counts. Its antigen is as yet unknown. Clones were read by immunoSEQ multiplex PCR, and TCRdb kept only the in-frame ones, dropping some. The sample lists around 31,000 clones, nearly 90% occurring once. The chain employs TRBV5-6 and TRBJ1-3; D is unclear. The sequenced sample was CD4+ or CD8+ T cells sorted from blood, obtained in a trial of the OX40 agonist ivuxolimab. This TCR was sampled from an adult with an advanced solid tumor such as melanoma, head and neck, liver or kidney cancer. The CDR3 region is CASSLAVRYSGNTIYF. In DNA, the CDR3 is TGTGCCAGCAGCTTGGCCGTCCGGTACTCTGGAAACACCATATATTTT.